This T cell receptor beta chain was obtained from a study of cytomegalovirus exposure and HLA in healthy donors. Study-level results: Altogether, some 170 TCR beta chains were recorded as cytomegalovirus-associated.

Vbeta (60) and Jbeta (13) primers were used in the PCR. The data were produced by immunoSEQ multiplex PCR, yet TCRdb's version contains in-frame clones alone and is incomplete. The sample comprises about 130,000 clones, roughly four fifths of which are singletons, and around 2% rests with the top ten. Comment on this clone: Its antigen is not known.

There are 15 residues in the CDR3. Germline CDR1 is SNHLY and CDR2 is FYNNEI. The ends lost 5 bases at V and 3 bases at J; junction bases unmatched: 3. The source is a man younger than 40 in good health and CMV-seronegative. The sequenced sample was PBMCs. The chain couples TRBV2 to TRBJ2-7; 14 nucleotides line up with TRBD2. The CDR3 sequence: CASSRLAGGIYEQYF. CDR3 nucleotide sequence: TGTGCCAGCAGTAGACTAGCGGGAGGGATCTACGAGCAGTACTTC.